A selection of T cell receptor beta chains follows, all from one sample in a study of a mutant IDH1 vaccine in newly diagnosed glioma. Data came from immunoSEQ multiplex PCR; TCRdb stores just in-frame clones and leaves some out. The table lists around 19,000 clones, roughly four fifths of them singletons. Their target antigens are unknown. The input for sequencing was PBMCs, taken from a glioma patient whose treatment included an IDH1 peptide vaccine. These receptors were obtained from a young man with glioma. Each CDR3 is given with its conserved first and last residue. A D gene is named only where the DNA matches it firmly. Clone size is shown for a subset of rows, as once, few, many or a class of expanded clone.

size	V	J	D	DNA	CDR3
-	TRBV2	TRBJ1-6	-	TGTGCCAGCAGTGTGGCTGGGGGTGGAAATTCACCCCTCCACTTT	CASSVAGGGNSPLHF
-	TRBV6-4	TRBJ1-2	TRBD1	TGTGCCAGCAGTGACTCGGGGACAGGGGTAAACTATGGCTACACCTTC	CASSDSGTGVNYGYTF
-	TRBV7-2	TRBJ1-4	-	TGTGCCAGCAGCCTAGGAGCAGGGTGGGTGGAGGAAAAACTGTTTTTT	CASSLGAGWVEEKLFF
-	TRBV19	TRBJ2-3	-	TGTGCCAGTAGTATAGCGGTTGGATTGAGAGATACGCAGTATTTT	CASSIAVGLRDTQYF
-	TRBV7-9	TRBJ1-4	-	TGTGCCAGCAGCTTCTTCGGACTAATTAATGAAAAACTGTTTTTT	CASSFFGLINEKLFF
-	TRBV25-1	TRBJ2-2	-	TGTGCCAGCAGTGAGTCCTCAGGGGACACCGGGGAGCTGTTTTTT	CASSESSGDTGELFF
-	TRBV5-1	TRBJ2-7	TRBD2	TGCGCCAGCAGCTCCCAGGGTTTAGCGGGAAACGAGCAGTACTTC	CASSSQGLAGNEQYF
once	TRBV5-1	TRBJ1-4	-	TGCGCCAGCAGCCCCTCGGGGGCGGGTGAAAAACTGTTTTTT	CASSPSGAGEKLFF
-	TRBV6-6	TRBJ1-3	-	TGTGCCAGCAGTATACCGGGAGTCTCTGGAAACACCATATATTTT	CASSIPGVSGNTIYF
-	TRBV27	TRBJ1-1	TRBD1	TGTGCCAGCAGTCCCTGGACAGGGGGCCGGGGGAACACTGAAGCTTTCTTT	CASSPWTGGRGNTEAFF
-	TRBV6-1	TRBJ1-1	-	TGTGCCACCCACAGGGTAAAAAACACTGAAGCTTTCTTT	CATHRVKNTEAFF
-	TRBV27	TRBJ1-4	-	TGTGCCAGCAGTTCCCGGGTCTTTAATGAAAAACTGTTTTTT	CASSSRVFNEKLFF
-	TRBV5-1	TRBJ2-1	TRBD2	TGCGCCAGCAGCTTATCTAGCGGGAGCCTATTTGAGCAGTTCTTC	CASSLSSGSLFEQFF
-	TRBV7-2	TRBJ1-2	-	TGTGCCAGCAGCTCCTGGCGGACAGATGGCTACACCTTC	CASSSWRTDGYTF
few	TRBV28	TRBJ1-1	-	TGTGCCAGCAGTCCTTCTCAGGCAGGGGAAACTGAAGCTTTCTTT	CASSPSQAGETEAFF
few	TRBV25-1	TRBJ1-1	-	TGTGCCAGCAGTGACGACAGGAGTATGAACACTGAAGCTTTCTTT	CASSDDRSMNTEAFF
-	TRBV5-4	TRBJ1-1	-	TGTGCCAGCAGCACACTTTCCCAGAACACTGAAGCTTTCTTT	CASSTLSQNTEAFF
-	TRBV9	TRBJ2-5	-	TGTGCCAGCAGCGTCGCATCCGGGGTGGGGGACCAAGAGACCCAGTACTTC	CASSVASGVGDQETQYF
-	TRBV7-2	TRBJ2-1	-	TGTGCCAGCAGGTCCCCTTCGGCGGCCGATGTGGGGAATGAGCAGTTCTTC	CASRSPSAADVGNEQFF
once	TRBV27	TRBJ2-7	TRBD1	TGTGCCAGCAGTTCCGGGACAGGGTTTTACGAGCAGTACTTC	CASSSGTGFYEQYF
-	TRBV14	TRBJ2-2	TRBD1	TGTGCCAGCAGGGGACAGGTCGACACCGGGGAGCTGTTTTTT	CASRGQVDTGELFF
-	TRBV6-5	TRBJ1-4	TRBD1	TGTGCCAGCAGCCCTGGGGGAGGGGGCGATGAAAAACTGTTTTTT	CASSPGGGGDEKLFF
-	TRBV6-1	TRBJ1-5	-	TGTGCCAGCAGTGCCAGGGTAAGCAATCAGCCCCAGCATTTT	CASSARVSNQPQHF
-	TRBV27	TRBJ2-6	-	TGTGCCAGCAGTTTGGAAGGCGGCGGGGCCAACGTCCTGACTTTC	CASSLEGGGANVLTF
-	TRBV30	TRBJ1-1	-	TGTGCCTGGAGTTTCGGCTATATGAACACTGAAGCTTTCTTT	CAWSFGYMNTEAFF
few	TRBV18	TRBJ2-1	TRBD2	TGTGCCAGCTCACCCGTAGCGGGGAGCTCCTACAATGAGCAGTTCTTC	CASSPVAGSSYNEQFF
-	TRBV11-2	TRBJ2-1	TRBD2	TGTGCCAGCAGCTTATGGCCCTTAGCGGGAGCGGATCGCAATGAGCAGTTCTTC	CASSLWPLAGADRNEQFF
-	TRBV30	TRBJ2-7	TRBD2	TGTGCCTGGAGGCGAGATAGCGGGAGTGAGACGCAGTACTTC	CAWRRDSGSETQYF
-	TRBV6-5	TRBJ1-1	TRBD1	TGTGCCAGCAGCTTAACCCAGGGGGGTGGAACTGAAGCTTTCTTT	CASSLTQGGGTEAFF
-	TRBV7-2	TRBJ2-2	-	TGTGCCAGCAGCACCCGTGCCGCAACCGGGGAGCTGTTTTTT	CASSTRAATGELFF
-	TRBV5-8	TRBJ2-7	-	TGTGCCAGCAGCTTAGGTCCTAGAACCTACGAGCAGTACTTC	CASSLGPRTYEQYF
-	TRBV5-1	TRBJ2-3	-	TGCGCCAGCAGCCCCAAGACTAGCACAGATACGCAGTATTTT	CASSPKTSTDTQYF
-	TRBV5-8	TRBJ2-6	-	TGTGCCAGCAGCTTGGACATCTCTGGGGCCAACGTCCTGACTTTC	CASSLDISGANVLTF
-	TRBV7-8	TRBJ2-7	-	TGTGCCAGCAGCTCCGGAATCGAGTCCGAGCAGTACTTC	CASSSGIESEQYF
-	TRBV28	TRBJ1-2	TRBD1	TGTGCCAGCAGTCGGACAGGCCCCTATGGCTACACCTTC	CASSRTGPYGYTF
once	TRBV27	TRBJ2-3	TRBD1	TGTGCCAGCAGTTCCGGACAGGGACCAGATACGCAGTATTTT	CASSSGQGPDTQYF
-	TRBV19	TRBJ1-1	-	TGTGCCAGTAGTTACCCGGCGGGCGCGGACACTGAAGCTTTCTTT	CASSYPAGADTEAFF
-	TRBV27	TRBJ1-5	-	TGTGCCAGCAGTCTCCAGGGGATGCAGCCCCAGCATTTT	CASSLQGMQPQHF
-	TRBV6-5	TRBJ1-1	-	TGTGCCAGCACCCCGTCGGCGAACACTGAAGCTTTCTTT	CASTPSANTEAFF
-	TRBV7-8	TRBJ1-1	TRBD1	TGTGCCAGCAGCCCTACCTGGACAGGGAACACTGAAGCTTTCTTT	CASSPTWTGNTEAFF
-	TRBV27	TRBJ1-5	-	TGTGCCAGCAGTTTTTTCCAGGGCAATCAGCCCCAGCATTTT	CASSFFQGNQPQHF
-	TRBV6-1	TRBJ2-6	-	TGTGCCAGCACCTCAGGCCTTTCTGGGGCCAACGTCCTGACTTTC	CASTSGLSGANVLTF
-	TRBV6-6	TRBJ2-7	-	TGTGCCAGCAGTTCCCCGGCGACAGACTCCTACGAGCAGTACTTC	CASSSPATDSYEQYF
-	TRBV5-4	TRBJ2-7	TRBD2	TGTGCCAGCAGCCAAGGACTAGCGGGTAACTCCTACGAGCAGTACTTC	CASSQGLAGNSYEQYF
-	TRBV7-9	TRBJ1-2	-	TGTGCCAGCAGCTTAGCAGCGAACTATGGCTACACCTTC	CASSLAANYGYTF
-	TRBV19	TRBJ2-1	TRBD2	TGTGCCAGTAGTTCACGGACGGGGGGGTCCTACAATGAGCAGTTCTTC	CASSSRTGGSYNEQFF
once	TRBV6-6	TRBJ1-1	TRBD1	TGTGCCAGCAGCCCAACAGGGGGTGACACTGAAGCTTTCTTT	CASSPTGGDTEAFF
-	TRBV27	TRBJ2-1	TRBD1	TGTGCCAGCAGTTTAGGGGCAGGGGGCGGGTATGAGCAGTTCTTC	CASSLGAGGGYEQFF
-	TRBV10-3	TRBJ2-7	TRBD1	TGTGCCATCAGTATAGGACAGGGGCTCTACGAGCAGTACTTC	CAISIGQGLYEQYF
-	TRBV30	TRBJ1-1	TRBD1	TGTGCCTGGAGTTCGACGACAGGGCGGGACACTGAAGCTTTCTTT	CAWSSTTGRDTEAFF